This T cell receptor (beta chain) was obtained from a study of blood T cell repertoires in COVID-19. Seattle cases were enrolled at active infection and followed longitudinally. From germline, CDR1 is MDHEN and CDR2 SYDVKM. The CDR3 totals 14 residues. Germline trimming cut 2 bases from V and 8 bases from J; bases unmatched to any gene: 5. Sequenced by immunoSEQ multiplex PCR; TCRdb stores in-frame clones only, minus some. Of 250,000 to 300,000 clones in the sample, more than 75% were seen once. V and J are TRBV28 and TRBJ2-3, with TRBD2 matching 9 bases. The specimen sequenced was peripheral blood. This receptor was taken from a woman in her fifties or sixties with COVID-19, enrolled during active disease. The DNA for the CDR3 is TGTGCCAGCAGTTTAGAACTAGCGGGCAGTACGCAGTATTTT. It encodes CASSLELAGSTQYF.